This TCR beta chain was recovered during a study of a mutant IDH1 vaccine in newly diagnosed glioma. Study context: Beforehand, treatment had been radiotherapy, temozolomide, or both; the majority received both.

This sample's time point: week 11, during vaccination. Each dose of the vaccine consisted of 300 ug of mutant IDH1 20-mer peptide, with topical imiquimod. Method: immunoSEQ multiplex PCR; TCRdb's copy keeps in-frame clones and lacks some. This sample has about 30,000 clones, with roughly 80% found just once. Comment on this clone: Its antigen is as yet unknown.

Source: PBMCs, taken from a glioma patient whose treatment included an IDH1 peptide vaccine. This receptor was identified in a young man with glioma.

The CDR3 nucleotides read TGCGCCAGCAGCTTAAGTAGCGGGACTGACAATGAGCAGTTCTTC. This translates into CASSLSSGTDNEQFF. The chain is built from TRBV5-1 and TRBJ2-1; 8 nucleotides match TRBD2. The CDR3 length is 15 residues. CDR1 is SGHRS, CDR2 YFSETQ, per germline. V gave up 2 bases and J gave up 5 bases; unmatched junction bases: 6.